This TCR beta chain was retrieved from a study of pediatric ulcerative colitis. CDR1 is SNHLY and CDR2 is FYNNEI in the germline V gene. The CDR3 is 16 amino acids. The J segment lost 5 bases and the V segment lost 3 bases, leaving 10 bases of the junction unmatched. Comment on this clone: Antigen specificity is unknown.

Study results and caveats: Rectal repertoires separated controls, mild-moderate and acute severe colitis. All ulcerative colitis patients, but no controls, carried a couple of rectal clonotypes. Compared with controls, ulcerative colitis showed greater blood-rectum clone sharing.

During colonoscopy, one to two rectal pinch biopsies were collected. Each sample received Survey-level depth of up to 500,000 reads. Only in-frame clones appear in the TCRdb table, and some are missing; sequencing was by immunoSEQ multiplex PCR. The sample shows tens of thousands of clones, 60% to 85% of them seen only once. Sample: gut tissue. The chain recombines TRBV2 with TRBJ2-5; TRBD1 agrees at 9 bases. The receptor comes from a girl between 5 and 17 years old with moderate ulcerative colitis. CDR3: CASSEGWTGAVETQYF. The CDR3 DNA reads TGTGCCAGCAGTGAGGGTTGGACAGGGGCGGTCGAGACCCAGTACTTC.